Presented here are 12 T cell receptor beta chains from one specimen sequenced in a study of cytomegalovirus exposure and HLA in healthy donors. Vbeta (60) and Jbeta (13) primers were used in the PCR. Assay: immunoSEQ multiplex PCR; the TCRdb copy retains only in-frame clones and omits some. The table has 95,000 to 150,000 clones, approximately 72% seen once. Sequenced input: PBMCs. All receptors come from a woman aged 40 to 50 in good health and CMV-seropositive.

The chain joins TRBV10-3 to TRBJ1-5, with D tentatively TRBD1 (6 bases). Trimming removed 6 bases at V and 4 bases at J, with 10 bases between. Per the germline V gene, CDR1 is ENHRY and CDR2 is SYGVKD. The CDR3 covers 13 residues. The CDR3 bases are TGTGCCATCAGGAAGGGGGAAAATCAGCCCCAGCATTTT. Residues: CAIRKGENQPQHF.

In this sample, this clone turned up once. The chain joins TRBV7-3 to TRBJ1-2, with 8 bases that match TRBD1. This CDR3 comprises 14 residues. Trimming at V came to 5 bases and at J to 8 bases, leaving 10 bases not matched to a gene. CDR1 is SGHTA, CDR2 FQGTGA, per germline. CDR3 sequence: CASSLRQGRGGYTF. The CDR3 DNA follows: TGTGCCAGCAGCCTTCGACAGGGGCGAGGAGGCTACACCTTC.

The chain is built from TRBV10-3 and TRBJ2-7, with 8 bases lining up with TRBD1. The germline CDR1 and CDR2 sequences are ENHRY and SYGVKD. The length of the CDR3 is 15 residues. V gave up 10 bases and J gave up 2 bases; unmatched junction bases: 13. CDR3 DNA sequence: TGTGCCACCCTTCCAGGAACAGGGGGTACCTACGAGCAGTACTTC. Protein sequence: CATLPGTGGTYEQYF.

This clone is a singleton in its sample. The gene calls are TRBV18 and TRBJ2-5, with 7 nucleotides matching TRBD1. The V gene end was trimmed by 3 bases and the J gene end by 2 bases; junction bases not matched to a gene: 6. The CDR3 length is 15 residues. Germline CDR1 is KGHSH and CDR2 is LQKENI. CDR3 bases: TGTGCCAGCTCACCCCCGGGACAGTCACAAGAGACCCAGTACTTC. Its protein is CASSPPGQSQETQYF.

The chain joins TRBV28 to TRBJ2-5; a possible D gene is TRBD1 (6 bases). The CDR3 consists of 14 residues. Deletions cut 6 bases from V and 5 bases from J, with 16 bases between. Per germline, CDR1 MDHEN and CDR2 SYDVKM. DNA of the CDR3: TGTGCCAGCAGCCAGACAGGCGGCGACGAGACCCAGTACTTC. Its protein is CASSQTGGDETQYF.

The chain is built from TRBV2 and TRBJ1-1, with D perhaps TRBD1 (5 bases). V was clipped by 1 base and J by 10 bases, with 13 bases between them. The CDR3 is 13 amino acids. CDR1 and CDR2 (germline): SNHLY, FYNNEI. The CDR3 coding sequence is TGTGCCAGCAGTGAAGGGAGGGACCTGGGAGCTTTCTTT. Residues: CASSEGRDLGAFF.

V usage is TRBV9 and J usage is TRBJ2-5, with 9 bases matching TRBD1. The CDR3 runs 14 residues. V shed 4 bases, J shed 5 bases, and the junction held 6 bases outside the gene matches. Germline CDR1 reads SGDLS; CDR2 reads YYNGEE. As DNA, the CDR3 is TGTGCCAGCAGCACAACAGGGGGCGGGGAGACCCAGTACTTC. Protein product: CASSTTGGGETQYF.

This chain's CDR3 is CASSEIALGNLVGRGNQPQHF. CDR3 coding DNA: TGTGCCAGCAGTGAAATAGCTTTAGGAAACCTTGTAGGAAGGGGGAATCAGCCCCAGCATTTT. The chain recombines TRBV6-1 with TRBJ1-5; the D gene is possibly TRBD1 (6 bases). The CDR3 length is 21 residues. Trimming took 2 bases from V and 4 from J, leaving 30 bases between them. Germline V gene lookup returns CDR1 MNHNS and CDR2 SASEGT.

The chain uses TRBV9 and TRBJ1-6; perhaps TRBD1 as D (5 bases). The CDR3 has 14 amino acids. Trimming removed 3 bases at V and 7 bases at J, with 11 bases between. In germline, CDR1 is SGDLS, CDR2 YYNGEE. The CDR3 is CASSGGGSNSPLHF. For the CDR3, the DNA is TGTGCCAGCAGCGGGGGGGGGTCAAATTCACCCCTCCACTTT.

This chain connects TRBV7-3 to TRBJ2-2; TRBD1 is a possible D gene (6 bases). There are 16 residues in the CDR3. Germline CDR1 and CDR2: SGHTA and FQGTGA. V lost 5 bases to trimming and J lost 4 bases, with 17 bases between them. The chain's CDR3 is CASSPGHGRGTGELFF. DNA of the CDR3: TGTGCCAGCAGCCCGGGACACGGAAGGGGCACCGGGGAGCTGTTTTTT. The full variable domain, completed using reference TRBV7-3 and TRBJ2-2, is GAGVSQTPSNKVTEKGKYVELRCDPISGHTALYWYRQSLGQGPEFLIYFQGTGAADDSGLPNDRFFAVRPEGSVSTLKIQRTERGDSAVYLCASSPGHGRGTGELFFGEGSRLTVL.

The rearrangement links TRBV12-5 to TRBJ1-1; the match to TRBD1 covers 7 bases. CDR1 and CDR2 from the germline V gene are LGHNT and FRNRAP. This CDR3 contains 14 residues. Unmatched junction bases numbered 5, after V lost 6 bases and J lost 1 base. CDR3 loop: CASGLGQANTEAFF. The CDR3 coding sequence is TGTGCTAGTGGCCTCGGACAGGCGAACACTGAAGCTTTCTTT.

CDR3 in amino acids: CASRTGIDYEQYF. CDR3 in DNA: TGTGCCAGTCGGACAGGGATTGACTACGAGCAGTACTTC. The rearrangement uses TRBV27 and TRBJ2-7, with 8 bases fitting TRBD1. V lost 9 bases to trimming and J lost 3 bases; unmatched junction nucleotides: 7. Germline V lookup: CDR1 MNHEY, CDR2 SMNVEV (reference sequence). This CDR3 comprises 13 residues.